The rows below give T cell receptor beta chains drawn from one sample of a study of memory CD4+ T cells and cytomegalovirus serostatus. This table comes from immunoSEQ multiplex PCR, and its TCRdb copy is limited to in-frame clones, with some not included. In the table there are approximately 52,000 clones, around 82% of which are singletons. Sequencing was done on a sample of memory CD4+ T cells from blood. These receptors all come from an adult in good health and CMV-seronegative. The CDR3 runs from the conserved cysteine through the conserved F or W. The D gene is left open where the match is weak. The size entry is marked missing in some rows and otherwise reads once, few, many or a size class.

cdr3_length	clone_size	d_call	j_call	v_call	cdr3_nt	cdr3_aa
13	-	TRBD1	TRBJ1-1	TRBV10-3	TGTGCCATCAGCGAGGGACAGGGGGCTGAAGCTTTCTTT	CAISEGQGAEAFF
17	-	TRBD1	TRBJ1-5	TRBV5-8	TGTGCCAGCAGACTAAGATCTGCAGGGGGCGGCAATCAGCCCCAGCATTTT	CASRLRSAGGGNQPQHF
17	-	TRBD2	TRBJ2-5	TRBV5-6	TGTGCCAGCAGCCATACCGGACTAGCGGGAAAGGAAGAGACCCAGTACTTC	CASSHTGLAGKEETQYF
13	-	-	TRBJ2-7	TRBV6-5	TGTGCCAGCACCATCGACAGGACCTACGAGCAGTACTTC	CASTIDRTYEQYF
17	-	TRBD1	TRBJ1-6	TRBV28	TGTGCCAGCAGTTCAAACGGACAGGGTTGGAATAATTCACCCCTCCACTTT	CASSSNGQGWNNSPLHF
14	once	TRBD1	TRBJ1-2	TRBV19	TGTGCCAGTAGTATGGGGGGACAGTACTATGGCTACACCTTC	CASSMGGQYYGYTF
14	-	-	TRBJ1-4	TRBV7-2	TGTGCCAGCGCCTTACCAGGGAGCGTCGAAAAACTGTTTTTT	CASALPGSVEKLFF
15	-	TRBD1	TRBJ2-2	TRBV5-4	TGTGCCAGCCGCGACAGGGTTTCGGGCACCGGGGAGCTGTTTTTT	CASRDRVSGTGELFF
17	-	-	TRBJ2-2	TRBV13	TGTGCCAGCAACCAGGGAGGGGGCGTCGGCGACACCGGGGAGCTGTTTTTT	CASNQGGGVGDTGELFF
16	-	-	TRBJ2-7	TRBV5-1	TGCGCCAGCAGTGCAGGTTCCGTTGGGGGTTCTTACGAGCAGTACTTC	CASSAGSVGGSYEQYF
14	-	-	TRBJ1-6	TRBV4-3	TGCGCCAGCAGCCGAGGAGATCCCAATTCACCCCTCCACTTT	CASSRGDPNSPLHF
13	-	-	TRBJ1-2	TRBV19	TGTGCCAGTAGTATAGGCCTTAGGGGCGGCTACACCTTC	CASSIGLRGGYTF
12	-	-	TRBJ1-1	TRBV6-1	TGTGCCAGCAGTGAAGAGGAGGGCAAAGCTTTCTTT	CASSEEEGKAFF
15	-	-	TRBJ2-5	TRBV7-8	TGTGCCAGCATCTCCCGCCTCGGGGGCCAAGAGACCCAGTACTTC	CASISRLGGQETQYF
18	-	TRBD1	TRBJ1-1	TRBV5-6	TGTGCCAGCAGCTTGGTGTTGGCTCGCGACAGGGGGCAGACTGAAGCTTTCTTT	CASSLVLARDRGQTEAFF
12	-	-	TRBJ2-7	TRBV5-6	TGTGCCAGCAGCTTGCGGGTATCCGAGCAGTACTTC	CASSLRVSEQYF
19	once	TRBD2	TRBJ2-2	TRBV15	TGTGCCACCAGCAGCGGGTATAGCGGGGGCCCGAAAGGCACCGGGGAGCTGTTTTTT	CATSSGYSGGPKGTGELFF
16	-	TRBD2	TRBJ2-1	TRBV5-1	TGCGCCAGCAGCTCGGGATGGACTAGCGGCGGGAATGAGCAGTTCTTC	CASSSGWTSGGNEQFF
16	-	-	TRBJ1-2	TRBV9	TGTGCCAGCAGCCTAGGGGCAGGGGCCATCCTATATGGCTACACCTTC	CASSLGAGAILYGYTF
19	-	-	TRBJ1-3	TRBV18	TGTGCCAGCTCACCCAACTCTTGGGCAGCCGACCTCTCTGGAAACACCATATATTTT	CASSPNSWAADLSGNTIYF
12	once	-	TRBJ2-7	TRBV29-1	TGCAGCGTCGCGCCGAGCTCCTACGAGCAGTACTTC	CSVAPSSYEQYF
19	-	TRBD2	TRBJ2-3	TRBV28	TGTGCCAGCAGTGCGGCTCTCGGGACTAGCGGGGGGGCTACAGATACGCAGTATTTT	CASSAALGTSGGATDTQYF
16	-	-	TRBJ2-6	TRBV19	TGTGCCAGTAGTATATCCCAGGGATCTGGGGCCAACGTCCTGACTTTC	CASSISQGSGANVLTF
18	-	TRBD2	TRBJ2-1	TRBV7-2	TGTGCCAGCAGCTTAGGGGGGGGATCCGGATTTAGTAACAATGAGCAGTTCTTC	CASSLGGGSGFSNNEQFF
12	-	-	TRBJ2-7	TRBV1	TGCACCAGCAGCCGTCCACGTTACGAGCAGTACTTC	CTSSRPRYEQYF
15	once	-	TRBJ1-1	TRBV5-1	TGCGCCAGCAGCTTGGTGGCAGGGGTGAACACTGAAGCTTTCTTT	CASSLVAGVNTEAFF
18	many	TRBD1	TRBJ1-4	TRBV7-2	TGTGCCAGCAGCTTAGGATGGACAGGGAAGGGGGTAGATGAAAAACTGTTTTTT	CASSLGWTGKGVDEKLFF
13	-	-	TRBJ1-1	TRBV5-1	TGCGCCAGCAGCCTTCAGGGGAACACTGAAGCTTTCTTT	CASSLQGNTEAFF
16	-	TRBD1	TRBJ1-6	TRBV19	TGTGCCAGTAGCCGTATGGATAGGACAGGGGCTTCACCCCTCCACTTT	CASSRMDRTGASPLHF
18	-	TRBD1	TRBJ2-7	TRBV27	TGTGCCAGCAGTCCCACTGTGTGGGACAGGGTAAGAGGATACGAGCAGTACTTC	CASSPTVWDRVRGYEQYF
15	-	-	TRBJ2-3	TRBV7-2	TGTGCCAGCAGCTTAGTCGCGGGGGCTCAAGATACGCAGTATTTT	CASSLVAGAQDTQYF
17	-	TRBD2	TRBJ2-7	TRBV2	TGTGCCAGCAGTGTTTCCGGGACTAGCGGGGGAACCTACGAGCAGTACTTC	CASSVSGTSGGTYEQYF
16	-	-	TRBJ1-6	TRBV27	TGTGCCAGCAGTTTCCTAGGAAGCTCCTATAATTCACCCCTCCACTTT	CASSFLGSSYNSPLHF
13	-	-	TRBJ1-2	TRBV14	TGTGCCAGCAGCCAATTGAGCTACTATGGCTACACCTTC	CASSQLSYYGYTF
15	-	-	TRBJ1-2	TRBV27	TGTGCCAGCAGCTCCTGGGGGTTACCGTCCTATGGCTACACCTTC	CASSSWGLPSYGYTF
11	-	-	TRBJ2-7	TRBV5-6	TGTGCCAGCAGCTTGTTCCAGGAGCAGTACTTC	CASSLFQEQYF
15	-	-	TRBJ1-5	TRBV7-2	TGTGCCAGCAGCTTAGATGCAGGGGGCAATCAGCCCCAGCATTTT	CASSLDAGGNQPQHF
13	once	-	TRBJ2-5	TRBV6-5	TGTGCCAGCAGCTGGACATCTCAAGAGACCCAGTACTTC	CASSWTSQETQYF
13	-	TRBD1	TRBJ2-7	TRBV19	TGTGCCAGTACCCGACAGGGCGGAGACGAGCAGTACTTC	CASTRQGGDEQYF
17	-	-	TRBJ1-6	TRBV2	TGTGCCAGCAGTGTACGCAGGGTCGGGACTGGTAATTCACCCCTCCACTTT	CASSVRRVGTGNSPLHF
14	once	-	TRBJ2-7	TRBV5-1	TGCGCCAGCAGCTTGGACCCAGGGCCCTACGAGCAGTACTTC	CASSLDPGPYEQYF
10	-	-	TRBJ2-2	TRBV28	TGTGCCACCAGCACCGGGGAGCTGTTTTTT	CATSTGELFF
13	-	-	TRBJ2-7	TRBV6-5	TGTGCCAGCAGTTACGTCGGCGGCCTCGAGCAGTACTTC	CASSYVGGLEQYF
15	-	-	TRBJ2-1	TRBV6-5	TGTGCCAGCAGCATGAGGGGGGGGATCAGCAATGAGCAGTTCTTC	CASSMRGGISNEQFF
15	-	TRBD2	TRBJ2-3	TRBV10-3	TGTGCCATCAGCCGACTAGCGGGGGCCGGGGATACGCAGTATTTT	CAISRLAGAGDTQYF
15	-	TRBD2	TRBJ2-3	TRBV6-5	TGTGCCAGCAGTTACTTAGCGGGGGGGCAAGATACGCAGTATTTT	CASSYLAGGQDTQYF
15	-	TRBD1	TRBJ2-2	TRBV19	TGTGCCAGTAGGTTAGGACAGGGTCAAACCGGGGAGCTGTTTTTT	CASRLGQGQTGELFF
12	-	-	TRBJ2-5	TRBV11-3	TGTGCCAGCAGCTTTGGTTCGGAGACCCAGTACTTC	CASSFGSETQYF
13	-	-	TRBJ1-3	TRBV7-9	TGTGCCGGCTTACAGGGATCTGGAAACACCATATATTTT	CAGLQGSGNTIYF
14	-	TRBD1	TRBJ2-1	TRBV10-3	TGTGCCATCAAGGGGAACAGGGGCCGGATGGAGCAGTTCTTC	CAIKGNRGRMEQFF
13	-	-	TRBJ1-1	TRBV19	TGTGCCAGTAGTACAGCCAGGAACACTGAAGCTTTCTTT	CASSTARNTEAFF
15	-	TRBD1	TRBJ1-6	TRBV5-1	TGCGCCAGCAGCTTGGGACAGGGGTGGAATTCACCCCTCCACTTT	CASSLGQGWNSPLHF
15	-	-	TRBJ1-3	TRBV5-1	TGCGCCAGCAGCTTGGGGGACGGGGCTGGAAACACCATATATTTT	CASSLGDGAGNTIYF
15	-	-	TRBJ2-3	TRBV2	TGTGCCAGCAGTCAGGAGGGGGGCCGTACAGATACGCAGTATTTT	CASSQEGGRTDTQYF
12	-	-	TRBJ2-7	TRBV7-2	TGTGCCAGCAGCTTAGAGTTTGAGCCGAAGTACTTC	CASSLEFEPKYF
16	-	-	TRBJ2-5	TRBV7-2	TGTGCCAGCAGCTTAGAGGGTGGGGAAGGATGGGAGACCCAGTACTTC	CASSLEGGEGWETQYF
16	-	TRBD1	TRBJ2-2	TRBV28	TGTGCCAGCAGACCCCCGGACAGGGGAAACACCGGGGAGCTGTTTTTT	CASRPPDRGNTGELFF
14	-	-	TRBJ1-3	TRBV2	TGTGCCAGCACACAGCACAGCTCTGGAAACACCATATATTTT	CASTQHSSGNTIYF
13	-	-	TRBJ2-5	TRBV5-1	TGCGCCAGCAGCTTCATGCCAACAGAGACCCAGTACTTC	CASSFMPTETQYF